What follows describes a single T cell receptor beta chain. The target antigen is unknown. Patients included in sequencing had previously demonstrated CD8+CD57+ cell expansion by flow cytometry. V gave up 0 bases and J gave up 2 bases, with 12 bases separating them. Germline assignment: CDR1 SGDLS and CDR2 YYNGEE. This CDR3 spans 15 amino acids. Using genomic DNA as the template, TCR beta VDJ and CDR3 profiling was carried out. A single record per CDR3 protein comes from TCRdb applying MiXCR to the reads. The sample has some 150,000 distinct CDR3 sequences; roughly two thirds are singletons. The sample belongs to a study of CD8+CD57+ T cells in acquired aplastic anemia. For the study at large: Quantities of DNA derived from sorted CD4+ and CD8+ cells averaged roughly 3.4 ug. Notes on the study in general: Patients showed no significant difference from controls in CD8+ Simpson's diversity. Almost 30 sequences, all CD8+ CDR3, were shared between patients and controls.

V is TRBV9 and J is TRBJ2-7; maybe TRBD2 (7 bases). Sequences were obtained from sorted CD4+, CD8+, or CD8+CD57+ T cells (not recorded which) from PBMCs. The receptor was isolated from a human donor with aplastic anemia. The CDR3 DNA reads TGTGCCAGCAGCGTAGGAAGCGGGGACACCTACGAGCAGTACTTC. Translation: CASSVGSGDTYEQYF.